The T cell receptor beta chain under discussion was sequenced for a study of breast tumors, draining lymph nodes, adjacent tissues. At least ten counts were recorded for this clonotype. Antigen specificity is unknown. TCRdb called the multiplex PCR reads again in MiXCR, with one record for every CDR3 protein. The data contain about 35,000 distinct CDR3 sequences, 36% of them seen just once; the ten biggest clones take up approximately 11%. Trimming took 0 bases from V and 9 from J, leaving 11 bases between them. Germline V gene lookup returns CDR1 LGHDT and CDR2 YNNKEL (reference sequence). The length of the CDR3 is 14 residues. The study, taken as a whole, reports: The lymph node origin of tumor T cells was framed as consistent with a hypothesis, not demonstrated. Data fit most tumor T cells coming from lymph node, expanding in tumor. Luminal-like breast cancer showed significantly greater tumor-nontumor repertoire similarity than basal-like breast cancer did. Compared with lymph nodes, tumors were less diverse; compared with nontumor tissue, more.

The sequence came from a female donor with breast cancer. Some clones in this sample may be carry-over from other donors' samples. V gene TRBV3-1 combines with J gene TRBJ2-2; D is possibly TRBD1 or TRBD2 (5 bases each). Sequences were obtained from breast tumor tissue. CDR3 residues: CASSQDAQGRELFF. The CDR3 DNA reads as TGTGCCAGCAGCCAAGATGCCCAGGGACGGGAGCTGTTTTTT. The full variable domain, rest sourced from reference TRBV3-1 and TRBJ2-2, is DTAVSQTPKYLVTQMGNDKSIKCEQNLGHDTMYWYKQDSKKFLKIMFSYNNKELIINETVPNRFSPKSPDKAHLNLHINSLELGDSAVYFCASSQDAQGRELFFGEGSRLTVL.